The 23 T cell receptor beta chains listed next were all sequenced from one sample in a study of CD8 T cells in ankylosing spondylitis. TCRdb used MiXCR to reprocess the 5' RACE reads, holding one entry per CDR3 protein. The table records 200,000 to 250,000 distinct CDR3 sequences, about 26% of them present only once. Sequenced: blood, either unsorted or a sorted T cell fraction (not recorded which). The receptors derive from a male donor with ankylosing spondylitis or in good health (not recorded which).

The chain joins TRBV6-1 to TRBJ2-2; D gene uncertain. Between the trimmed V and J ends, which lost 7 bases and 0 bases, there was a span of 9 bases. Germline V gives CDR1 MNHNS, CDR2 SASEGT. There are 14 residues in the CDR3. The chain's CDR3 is CASNGASNTGELFF. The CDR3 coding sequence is TGTGCCAGCAATGGCGCTTCGAACACCGGGGAGCTGTTTTTT.

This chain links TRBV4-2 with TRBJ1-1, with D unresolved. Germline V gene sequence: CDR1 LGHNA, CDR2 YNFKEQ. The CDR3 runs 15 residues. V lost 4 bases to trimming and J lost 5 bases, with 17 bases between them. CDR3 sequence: CASSPRVSMVTEAFF. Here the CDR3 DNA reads TGTGCCAGCAGCCCCCGTGTGTCGATGGTGACTGAAGCTTTCTTT.

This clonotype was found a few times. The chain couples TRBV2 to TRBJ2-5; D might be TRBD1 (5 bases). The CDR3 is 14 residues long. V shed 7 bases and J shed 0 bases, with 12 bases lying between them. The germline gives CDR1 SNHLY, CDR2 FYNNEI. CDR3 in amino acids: CASNRQGNQETQYF. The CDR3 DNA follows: TGTGCCAGCAATCGGCAGGGAAACCAAGAGACCCAGTACTTC.

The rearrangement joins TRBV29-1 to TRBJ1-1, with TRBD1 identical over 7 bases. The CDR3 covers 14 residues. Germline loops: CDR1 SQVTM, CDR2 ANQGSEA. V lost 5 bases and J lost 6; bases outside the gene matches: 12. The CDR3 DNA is TGCAGCGTTTCTATAAGACAGGGAGCTCCTGAAGCTTTCTTT. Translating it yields CSVSIRQGAPEAFF.

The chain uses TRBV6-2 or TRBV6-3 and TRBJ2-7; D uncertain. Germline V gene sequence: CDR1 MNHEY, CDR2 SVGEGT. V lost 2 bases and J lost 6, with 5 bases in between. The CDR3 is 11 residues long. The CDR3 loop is CASSYDREQYF. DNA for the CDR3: TGTGCCAGCAGTTACGATCGCGAGCAGTACTTC.

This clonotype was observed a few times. The CDR3, as DNA: TGTGCCACGCGGGGCGGGAGGGCCAGAAATGAGCAGTTCTTC. Translated, it gives CATRGGRARNEQFF. The chain carries TRBV6-1 and TRBJ2-1; TRBD2 aligns across 9 bases. J gave up 7 bases and V 10 bases, and 11 bases lay outside the gene matches. The CDR3 sequence is 14 residues long. The germline CDR1 and CDR2 sequences are MNHNS and SASEGT.

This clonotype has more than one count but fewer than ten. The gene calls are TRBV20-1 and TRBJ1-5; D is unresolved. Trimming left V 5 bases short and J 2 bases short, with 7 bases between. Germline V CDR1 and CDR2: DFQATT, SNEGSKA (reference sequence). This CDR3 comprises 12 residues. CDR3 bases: TGCAGTGCTCTCGGAGGCAATCAGCCCCAGCATTTT. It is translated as CSALGGNQPQHF.

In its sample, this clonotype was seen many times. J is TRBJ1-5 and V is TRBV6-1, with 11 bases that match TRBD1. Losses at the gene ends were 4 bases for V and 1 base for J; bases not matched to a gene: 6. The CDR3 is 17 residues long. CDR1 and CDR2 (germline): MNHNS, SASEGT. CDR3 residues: CASSAGQGVWSNQPQHF. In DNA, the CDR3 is TGTGCCAGCAGTGCGGGACAGGGGGTGTGGAGCAATCAGCCCCAGCATTTT.

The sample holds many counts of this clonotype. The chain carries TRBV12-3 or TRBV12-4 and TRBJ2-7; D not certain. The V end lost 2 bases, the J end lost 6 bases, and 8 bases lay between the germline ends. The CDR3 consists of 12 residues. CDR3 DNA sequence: TGTGCCAGCAGTTTATCAAAAGGCGAGCAGTACTTC. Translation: CASSLSKGEQYF.

The CDR3 loop is CSDLRGYNEQFF. In nucleotides, the CDR3 is TGCAGCGACCTCAGGGGCTACAATGAGCAGTTCTTC. The chain links TRBV29-1 to TRBJ2-1, with D possibly being TRBD1 (6 bases). Germline V lookup: CDR1 SQVTM, CDR2 ANQGSEA. The CDR3 spans 12 residues. Trimming took off 7 bases at V and 3 bases at J, with 10 bases between the two ends.

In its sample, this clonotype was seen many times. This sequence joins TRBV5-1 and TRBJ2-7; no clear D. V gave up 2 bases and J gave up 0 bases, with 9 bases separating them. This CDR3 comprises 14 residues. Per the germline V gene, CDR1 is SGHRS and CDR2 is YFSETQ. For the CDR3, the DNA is TGCGCCAGCAGCTTAAACAGACTCTCCTACGAGCAGTACTTC. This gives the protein CASSLNRLSYEQYF.

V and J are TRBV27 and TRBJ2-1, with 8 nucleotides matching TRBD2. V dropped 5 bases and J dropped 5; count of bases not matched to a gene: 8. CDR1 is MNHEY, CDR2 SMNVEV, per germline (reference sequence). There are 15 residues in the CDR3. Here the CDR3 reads CASSRGLVPNNEQFF. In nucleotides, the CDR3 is TGTGCCAGCAGTAGGGGACTAGTGCCTAACAATGAGCAGTTCTTC.

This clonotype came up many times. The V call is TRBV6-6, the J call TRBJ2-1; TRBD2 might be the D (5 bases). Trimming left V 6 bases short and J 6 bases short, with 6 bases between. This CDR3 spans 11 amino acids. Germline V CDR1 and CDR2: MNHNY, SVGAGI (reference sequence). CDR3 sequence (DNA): TGTGCCAGCAGGAGGGTCAATGAGCAGTTCTTC. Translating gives CASRRVNEQFF.

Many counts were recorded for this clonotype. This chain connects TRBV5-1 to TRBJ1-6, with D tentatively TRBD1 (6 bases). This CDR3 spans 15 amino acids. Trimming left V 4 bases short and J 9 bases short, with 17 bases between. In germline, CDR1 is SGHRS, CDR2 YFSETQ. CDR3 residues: CASSPAQGTSSPLHF. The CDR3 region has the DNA TGCGCCAGCAGCCCCGCACAGGGTACGAGTTCACCCCTCCACTTT.

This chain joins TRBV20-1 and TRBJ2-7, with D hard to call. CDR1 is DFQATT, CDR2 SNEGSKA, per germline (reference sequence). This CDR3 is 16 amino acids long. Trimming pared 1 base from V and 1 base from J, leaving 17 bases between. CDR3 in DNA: TGCAGTGCTAGAGGACCGCTTGCGGTGTATTCCTACGAGCAGTACTTC. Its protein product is CSARGPLAVYSYEQYF.

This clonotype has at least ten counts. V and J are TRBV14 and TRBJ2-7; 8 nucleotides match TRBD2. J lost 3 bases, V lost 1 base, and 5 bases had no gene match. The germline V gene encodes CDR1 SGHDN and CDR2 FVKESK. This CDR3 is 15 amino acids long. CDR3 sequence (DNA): TGTGCCAGCAGCCAAGGCTCCACTAGCGGCTACGAGCAGTACTTC. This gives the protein CASSQGSTSGYEQYF.

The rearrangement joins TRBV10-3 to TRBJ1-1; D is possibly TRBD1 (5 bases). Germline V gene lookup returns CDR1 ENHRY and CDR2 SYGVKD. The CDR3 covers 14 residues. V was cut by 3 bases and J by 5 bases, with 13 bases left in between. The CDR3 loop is CAISDGGSRTEAFF. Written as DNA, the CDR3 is TGTGCCATCAGTGATGGGGGGTCGAGGACTGAAGCTTTCTTT.

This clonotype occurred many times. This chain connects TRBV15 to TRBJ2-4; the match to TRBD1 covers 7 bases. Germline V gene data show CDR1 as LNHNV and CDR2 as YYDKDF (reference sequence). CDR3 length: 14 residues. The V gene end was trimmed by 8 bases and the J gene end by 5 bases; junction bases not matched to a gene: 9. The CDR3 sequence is CATELGTAENIQYF. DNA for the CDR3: TGTGCCACCGAGTTAGGGACAGCAGAAAACATTCAGTACTTC.

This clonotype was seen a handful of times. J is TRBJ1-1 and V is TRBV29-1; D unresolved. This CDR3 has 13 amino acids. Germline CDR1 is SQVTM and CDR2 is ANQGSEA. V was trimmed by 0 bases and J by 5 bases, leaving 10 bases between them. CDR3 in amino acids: CSVEDGQETEAFF. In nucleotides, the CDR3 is TGCAGCGTTGAAGATGGGCAGGAGACTGAAGCTTTCTTT.

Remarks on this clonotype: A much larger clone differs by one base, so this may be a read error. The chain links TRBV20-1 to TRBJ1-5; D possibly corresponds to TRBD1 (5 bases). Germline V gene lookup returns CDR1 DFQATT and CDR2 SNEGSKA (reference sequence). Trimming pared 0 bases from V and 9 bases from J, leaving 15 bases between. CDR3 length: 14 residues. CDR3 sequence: CSARDWAGMRPQHF. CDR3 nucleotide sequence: TGCAGTGCTAGAGATTGGGCAGGGATGCGGCCCCAGCATTTT.

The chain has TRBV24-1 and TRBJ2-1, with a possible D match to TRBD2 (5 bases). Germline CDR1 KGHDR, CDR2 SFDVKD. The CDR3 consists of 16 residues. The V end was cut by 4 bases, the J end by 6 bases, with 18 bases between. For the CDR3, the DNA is TGTGCCACCAGTGAGTCTACTAGTATGGTTACCAATGAGCAGTTCTTC. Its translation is CATSESTSMVTNEQFF.

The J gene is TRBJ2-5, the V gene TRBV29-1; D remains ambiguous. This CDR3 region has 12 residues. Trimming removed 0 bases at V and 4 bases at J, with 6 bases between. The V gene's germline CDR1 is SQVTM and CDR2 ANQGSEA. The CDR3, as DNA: TGCAGCGTTGAAGATTCAACAGAGACCCAGTACTTC. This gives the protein CSVEDSTETQYF.

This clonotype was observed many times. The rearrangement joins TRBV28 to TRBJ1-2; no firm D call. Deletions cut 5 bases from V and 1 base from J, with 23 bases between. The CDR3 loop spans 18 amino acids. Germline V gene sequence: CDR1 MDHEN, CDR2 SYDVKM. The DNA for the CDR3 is TGTGCCAGCAGTCCTCCGGGCGCTCTCTCGCGTAATAACTATGGCTACACCTTC. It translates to CASSPPGALSRNNYGYTF.